Following are 4 T cell receptor beta chains from one sample sequenced in a study of cytomegalovirus exposure and HLA in healthy donors. Use of 60 Vbeta and 13 Jbeta primers characterized the PCR. Sequencing used immunoSEQ multiplex PCR; TCRdb keeps in-frame clones, though not all of them. This sample has about 120,000 clones, with 65% to 80% found just once. What was sequenced was PBMCs. These receptors were collected from a middle-aged woman in good health and CMV-seropositive.

The gene calls are TRBV7-3 and TRBJ2-3; TRBD2 aligns across 11 bases. Germline CDR1 and CDR2: SGHTA and FQGTGA. J was trimmed by 2 bases and V by 5 bases; bases with no gene match: 6. The CDR3 extends over 16 amino acids. The CDR3: CASSKGTSGLTDTQYF. The CDR3 DNA reads TGTGCCAGCAGCAAAGGGACTAGCGGACTCACAGATACGCAGTATTTT.

The gene calls are TRBV5-4 and TRBJ2-3; the match to TRBD2 covers 9 bases. CDR3 length: 15 residues. From germline, CDR1 is SGHNT and CDR2 YYREEE (reference sequence). J was trimmed by 1 base and V by 2 bases; bases with no gene match: 2. The CDR3 DNA reads TGTGCCAGCAGCTTAGAGCGGGGGGGCACAGATACGCAGTATTTT. As protein: CASSLERGGTDTQYF.

The chain combines TRBV19 with TRBJ2-3, with D perhaps matching TRBD1 (7 bases). The CDR3 runs 14 residues. Germline CDR1 and CDR2: LNHDA and SQIVND (reference sequence). V was pared by 6 bases and J by 4 bases, with 14 bases between. In DNA, the CDR3 is TGTGCCAGTAGCCGACAGGGAGGTTCAGATACGCAGTATTTT. Translated, it gives CASSRQGGSDTQYF. Filled out from reference TRBV19 and TRBJ2-3, the complete variable domain reads DGGITQSPKYLFRKEGQNVTLSCEQNLNHDAMYWYRQDPGQGLRLIYYSQIVNDFQKGDIAEGYSVSREKKESFPLTVTSAQKNPTAFYLCASSRQGGSDTQYFGPGTRLTVL.

The CDR3 DNA reads TGTGCCAGCAGCGTACAGGTCAGGAACACTGAAGCTTTCTTT. This gives the protein CASSVQVRNTEAFF. J is TRBJ1-1 and V is TRBV7-9, with D possibly TRBD1 on 5 matching bases. With 5 bases removed from V and 1 base from J, the gap between germline ends came to 11 bases. Germline V gene sequence: CDR1 SEHNR, CDR2 FQNEAQ (reference sequence). The CDR3 has 14 residues. Based on the CDR3 plus reference TRBV7-9 and TRBJ1-1, the full variable domain is DTGVSQNPRHKITKRGQNVTFRCDPISEHNRLYWYRQTLGQGPEFLTYFQNEAQLEKSRLLSDRFSAERPKGSFSTLEIQRTEQGDSAMYLCASSVQVRNTEAFFGQGTRLTVV.